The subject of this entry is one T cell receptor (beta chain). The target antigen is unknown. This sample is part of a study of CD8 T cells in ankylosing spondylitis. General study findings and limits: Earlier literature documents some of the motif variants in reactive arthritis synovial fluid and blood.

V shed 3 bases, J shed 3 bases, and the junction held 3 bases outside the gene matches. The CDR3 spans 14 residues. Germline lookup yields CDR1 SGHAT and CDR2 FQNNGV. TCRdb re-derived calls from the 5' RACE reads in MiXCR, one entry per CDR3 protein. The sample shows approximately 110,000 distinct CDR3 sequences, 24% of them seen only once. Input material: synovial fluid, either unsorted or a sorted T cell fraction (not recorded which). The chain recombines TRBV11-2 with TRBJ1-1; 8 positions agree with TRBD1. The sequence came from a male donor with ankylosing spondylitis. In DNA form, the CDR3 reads TGTGCCAGCAGCTTGAACAGGGGGTACACTGAAGCTTTCTTT. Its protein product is CASSLNRGYTEAFF.